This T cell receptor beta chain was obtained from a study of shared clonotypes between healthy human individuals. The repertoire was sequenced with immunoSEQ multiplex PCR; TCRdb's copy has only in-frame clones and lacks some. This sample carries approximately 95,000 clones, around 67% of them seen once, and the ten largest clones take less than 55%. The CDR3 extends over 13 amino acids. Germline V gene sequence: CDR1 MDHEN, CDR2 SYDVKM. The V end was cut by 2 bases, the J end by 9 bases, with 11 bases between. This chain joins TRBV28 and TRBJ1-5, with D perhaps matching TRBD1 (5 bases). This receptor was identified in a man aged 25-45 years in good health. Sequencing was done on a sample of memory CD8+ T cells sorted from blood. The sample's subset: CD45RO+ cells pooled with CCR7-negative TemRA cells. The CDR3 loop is CASSLPYDRPQHF. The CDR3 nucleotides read TGTGCCAGCAGTTTACCCTACGACAGGCCCCAGCATTTT.